This is a list of T cell receptor beta chains from one sample in a study of T cell responses to AZD1222 COVID-19 vaccine. Method: immunoSEQ multiplex PCR; TCRdb's copy keeps in-frame clones and lacks some. In the table there are about 110,000 clones, 85% to 90% of which are singletons. The source was peripheral blood, collected on day 0 of AZD1222 vaccination. These receptors came from an adult in good health. Each CDR3 is given with its conserved first and last residue. Each record gives: V gene, D gene, CDR3 protein. A D gene is named only where the DNA matches it firmly.

v_call: TRBV6-4
d_call: TRBD2
cdr3_aa: CASSGRESRYTGELFF

v_call: TRBV18
d_call: TRBD1
cdr3_aa: CASSRTGGTDTQYF

v_call: TRBV27
d_call: -
cdr3_aa: CASSDPDSPTDTQYF

v_call: TRBV7-6
d_call: -
cdr3_aa: CASSRSPDTQYF

v_call: TRBV5-6
d_call: -
cdr3_aa: CASSWGLDNSPLHF

v_call: TRBV15
d_call: TRBD2
cdr3_aa: CATSSERRGGETQYF

v_call: TRBV24-1
d_call: -
cdr3_aa: CATSDLEGFANTGELFF

v_call: TRBV11-3
d_call: -
cdr3_aa: CASSLSYYSTDTQYF

v_call: TRBV28
d_call: -
cdr3_aa: CASSHNNRALSIYQPQHF

v_call: TRBV12-3/TRBV12-4
d_call: -
cdr3_aa: CASRGGNYGYTF

v_call: TRBV5-1
d_call: TRBD1
cdr3_aa: CASSLVGGQGNSGANVLTF

v_call: TRBV11-3
d_call: -
cdr3_aa: CASSLGPDTQYF

v_call: TRBV6-5
d_call: -
cdr3_aa: CASSSLVATRGNEQFF

v_call: TRBV6-5
d_call: -
cdr3_aa: CASSPVTPDQPQHF

v_call: TRBV18
d_call: -
cdr3_aa: CASSPLGYNEQFF

v_call: TRBV5-1
d_call: -
cdr3_aa: CASSGTGLRSYEQYF

v_call: TRBV4-2
d_call: TRBD2
cdr3_aa: CASSQQGLAGFSYEQYF

v_call: TRBV19
d_call: -
cdr3_aa: CASSIDTGLYEKLFF

v_call: TRBV7-9
d_call: TRBD1
cdr3_aa: CASSSGTGEYQPQHF

v_call: TRBV5-1
d_call: -
cdr3_aa: CASSLVSTSTGYTF

v_call: TRBV3-1/TRBV3-2
d_call: -
cdr3_aa: CASSVSGSGTEAFF

v_call: TRBV10-3
d_call: TRBD1
cdr3_aa: CAISESGSTGGSYGYTF